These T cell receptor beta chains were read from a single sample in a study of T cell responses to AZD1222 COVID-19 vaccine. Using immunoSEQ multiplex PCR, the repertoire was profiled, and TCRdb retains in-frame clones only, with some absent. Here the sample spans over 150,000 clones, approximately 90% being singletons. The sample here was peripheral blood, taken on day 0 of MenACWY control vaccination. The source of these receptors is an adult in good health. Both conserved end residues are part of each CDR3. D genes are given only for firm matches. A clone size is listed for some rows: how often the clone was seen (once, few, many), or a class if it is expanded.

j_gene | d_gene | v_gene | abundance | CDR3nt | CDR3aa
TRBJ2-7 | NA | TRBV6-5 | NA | TGTGCCAGCAGGCCCCTCGGACAGTCCTACGAGCAGTACTTC | CASRPLGQSYEQYF
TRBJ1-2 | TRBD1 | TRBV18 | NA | TGTGCCAGCTCACCACGGACAGGGAGTAACTATGGCTACACCTTC | CASSPRTGSNYGYTF
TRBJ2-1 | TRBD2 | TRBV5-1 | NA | TGCGCCAGCAGCCCCAGCGGGAGGTCAGAGCAGTTCTTC | CASSPSGRSEQFF
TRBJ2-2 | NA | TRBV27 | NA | TGTGCCAGCAGTCCCCTATCGGGGAACACCGGGGAGCTGTTTTTT | CASSPLSGNTGELFF
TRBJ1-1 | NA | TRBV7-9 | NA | TGTGCCAGCAGCCACGGGCAGGGTCAGGACACTGAAGCTTTCTTT | CASSHGQGQDTEAFF
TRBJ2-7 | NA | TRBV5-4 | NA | TGTGCCAGCAGCCTGCAGGGTGCCCACGAGCAGTACTTC | CASSLQGAHEQYF
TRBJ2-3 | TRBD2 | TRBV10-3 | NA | TGTGCCATCAGCGTTAGCGGGGACCCACTCACAGATACGCAGTATTTT | CAISVSGDPLTDTQYF
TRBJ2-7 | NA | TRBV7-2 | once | TGTGCCAGCAGCTCGGGGCCTGGGAATACCTACGAGCAGTACTTC | CASSSGPGNTYEQYF
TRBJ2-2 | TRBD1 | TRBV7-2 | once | TGTGCCAGCAGCTGGACAGGGTCCTTTAACGGGGAGCTGTTTTTT | CASSWTGSFNGELFF
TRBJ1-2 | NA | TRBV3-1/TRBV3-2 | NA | TGTGCCAGCAGCCAACGCCCTGGGGGCTACACCTTC | CASSQRPGGYTF
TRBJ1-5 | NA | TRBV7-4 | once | TGTGCCAGCAGCCCCAATGGGCACCCTAGCAATCAGCCCCAGCATTTT | CASSPNGHPSNQPQHF
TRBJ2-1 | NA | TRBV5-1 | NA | TGCGCCAGCAGCTTGGGGGTCGGCGGGGCTCCCTACAATGAGCAGTTCTTC | CASSLGVGGAPYNEQFF
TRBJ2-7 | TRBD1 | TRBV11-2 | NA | TGTGCCAGCAGCCCGCTATACGGACAGGGAAGGCAGTACTTC | CASSPLYGQGRQYF
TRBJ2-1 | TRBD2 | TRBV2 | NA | TGTGCCAGCAGTGAACGTCTAGCGGGAGCAAGGAATGAGCAGTTCTTC | CASSERLAGARNEQFF
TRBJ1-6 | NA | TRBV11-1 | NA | TGTGCCAGCAGTCAGATCGCCTCCTATAATTCACCCCTCCACTTT | CASSQIASYNSPLHF
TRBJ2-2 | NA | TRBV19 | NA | TGTGCCAGTGGGGGCCAGTCTTCAGCCGGGGAGCTGTTTTTT | CASGGQSSAGELFF
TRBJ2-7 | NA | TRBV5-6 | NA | TGTGCCAGCAGCCGGGATCCTTCCTACGAGCAGTACTTC | CASSRDPSYEQYF
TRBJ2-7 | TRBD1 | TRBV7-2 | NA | TGTGCCAGCAGACCACCGGGACAGCCATACTACGAGCAGTACTTC | CASRPPGQPYYEQYF
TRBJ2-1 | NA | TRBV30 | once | TGTGCCTGGAGAGGCTTAAGCGGGTACAATGAGCAGTTCTTC | CAWRGLSGYNEQFF
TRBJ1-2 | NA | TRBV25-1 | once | TGTGCCAGCAGCCCAACCCGGGGGGCTAACTATGGCTACACCTTC | CASSPTRGANYGYTF
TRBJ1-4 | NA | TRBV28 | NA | TGTGCCAGCAGTTTAATCGGGGTTGGGGAAAAACTGTTTTTT | CASSLIGVGEKLFF
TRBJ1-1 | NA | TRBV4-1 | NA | TGCGCCAGCAGCCAAGATGGGTTGGGGATTACTGAAGCTTTCTTT | CASSQDGLGITEAFF
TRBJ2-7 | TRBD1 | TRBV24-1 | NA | TGTGCCACCAGTGATCCCGCTAGGGGACAGGGGGGCGAGCAGTACTTC | CATSDPARGQGGEQYF
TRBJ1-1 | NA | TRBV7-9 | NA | TGTGCCAGCAGCTCCGAACAAGGAAAAGCTTTCTTT | CASSSEQGKAFF
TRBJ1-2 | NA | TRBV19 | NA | TGTGCCAGTAGTATGAAGACGGGAGTTCACTATGGCTACACCTTC | CASSMKTGVHYGYTF
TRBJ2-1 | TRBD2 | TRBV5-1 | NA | TGCGCCAGCAGCTTGGGACTAGCATCCGATGAGCAGTTCTTC | CASSLGLASDEQFF